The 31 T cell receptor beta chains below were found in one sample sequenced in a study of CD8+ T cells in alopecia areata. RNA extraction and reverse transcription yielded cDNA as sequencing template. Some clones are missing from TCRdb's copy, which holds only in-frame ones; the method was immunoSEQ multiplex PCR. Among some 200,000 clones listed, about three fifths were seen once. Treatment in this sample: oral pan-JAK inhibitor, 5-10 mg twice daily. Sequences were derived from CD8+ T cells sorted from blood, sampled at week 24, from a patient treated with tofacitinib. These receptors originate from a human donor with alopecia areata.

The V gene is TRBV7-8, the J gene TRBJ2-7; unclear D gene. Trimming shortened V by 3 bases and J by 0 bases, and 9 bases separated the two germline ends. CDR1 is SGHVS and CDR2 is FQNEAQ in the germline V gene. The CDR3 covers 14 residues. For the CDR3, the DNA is TGTGCCAGCAGCTTTGCCGACGGCTCCTACGAGCAGTACTTC. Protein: CASSFADGSYEQYF. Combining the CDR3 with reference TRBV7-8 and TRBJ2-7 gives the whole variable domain GAGVSQSPRYKVAKRGQDVALRCDPISGHVSLFWYQQALGQGPEFLTYFQNEAQLDKSGLPSDRFFAERPEGSVSTLKIQRTQQEDSAVYLCASSFADGSYEQYFGPGTRLTVT.

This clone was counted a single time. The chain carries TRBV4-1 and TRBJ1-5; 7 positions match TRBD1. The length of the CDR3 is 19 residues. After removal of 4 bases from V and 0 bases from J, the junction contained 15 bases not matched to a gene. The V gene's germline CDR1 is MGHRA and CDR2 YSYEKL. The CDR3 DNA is TGCGCCAGCAGCCTCAGGGCGGGACAGCAAGATTATAGCAATCAGCCCCAGCATTTT. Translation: CASSLRAGQQDYSNQPQHF.

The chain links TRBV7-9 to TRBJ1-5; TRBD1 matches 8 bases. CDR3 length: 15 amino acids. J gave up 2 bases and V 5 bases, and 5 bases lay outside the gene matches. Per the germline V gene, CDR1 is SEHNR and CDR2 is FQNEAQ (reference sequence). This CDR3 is CASSTTGGGNQPQHF. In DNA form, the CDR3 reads TGTGCCAGCAGCACCACAGGGGGAGGCAATCAGCCCCAGCATTTT. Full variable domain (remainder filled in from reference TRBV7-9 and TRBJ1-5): DTGVSQNPRHKITKRGQNVTFRCDPISEHNRLYWYRQTLGQGPEFLTYFQNEAQLEKSRLLSDRFSAERPKGSFSTLEIQRTEQGDSAMYLCASSTTGGGNQPQHFGDGTRLSIL.

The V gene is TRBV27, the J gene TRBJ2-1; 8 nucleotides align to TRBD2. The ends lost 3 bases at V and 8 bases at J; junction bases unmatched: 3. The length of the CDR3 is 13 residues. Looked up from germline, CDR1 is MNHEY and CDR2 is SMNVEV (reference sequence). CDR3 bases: TGTGCCAGCAGTTTCGCCGGGAGGGATGAGCAGTTCTTC. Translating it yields CASSFAGRDEQFF.

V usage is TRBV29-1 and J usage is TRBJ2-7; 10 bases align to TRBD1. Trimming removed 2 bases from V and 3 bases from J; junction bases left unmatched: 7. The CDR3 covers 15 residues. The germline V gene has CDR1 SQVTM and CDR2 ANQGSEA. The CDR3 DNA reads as TGCAGCGTTGAAAGCCGGGACAGGGGATACTACGAGCAGTACTTC. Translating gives CSVESRDRGYYEQYF.

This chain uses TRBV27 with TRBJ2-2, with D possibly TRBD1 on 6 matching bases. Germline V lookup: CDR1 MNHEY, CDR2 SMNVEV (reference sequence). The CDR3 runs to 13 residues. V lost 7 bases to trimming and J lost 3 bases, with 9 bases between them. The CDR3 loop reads CASKDRYTGELFF. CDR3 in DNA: TGTGCCAGCAAGGACAGATACACCGGGGAGCTGTTTTTT.

The CDR3 sequence: CASSVELSKTPNTGELFF. The CDR3, as DNA: TGTGCCAGCAGCGTCGAACTTAGTAAAACCCCGAACACCGGGGAGCTGTTTTTT. This chain uses TRBV9 with TRBJ2-2; D is ambiguous. V lost 2 bases to trimming and J lost 0 bases, with 17 bases between them. CDR1 SGDLS and CDR2 YYNGEE come from the germline V gene. The CDR3 covers 18 residues.

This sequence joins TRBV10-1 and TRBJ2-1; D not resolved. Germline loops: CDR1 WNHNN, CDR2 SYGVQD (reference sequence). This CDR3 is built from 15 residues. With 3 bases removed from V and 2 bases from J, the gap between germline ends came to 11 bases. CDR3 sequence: CASSDWDPAYNEQFF. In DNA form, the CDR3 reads TGCGCCAGCAGTGATTGGGATCCGGCCTACAATGAGCAGTTCTTC.

CDR3 in DNA: TGCGCCAGCAGCCTATTTGGCGATGAGCAGTTCTTC. This gives the protein CASSLFGDEQFF. This rearrangement joins TRBV4-1 to TRBJ2-1; unclear D gene. V shed 4 bases and J shed 8 bases, with 9 bases lying between them. Germline values: CDR1 MGHRA, CDR2 YSYEKL. The CDR3 sequence is 12 residues long.

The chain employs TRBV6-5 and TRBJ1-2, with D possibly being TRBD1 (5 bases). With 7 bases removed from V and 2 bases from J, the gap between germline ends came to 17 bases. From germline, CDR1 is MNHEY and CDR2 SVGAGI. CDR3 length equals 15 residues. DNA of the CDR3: TGTGCCAGCACCCTCTTTGGGGGGGGAAACTATGGCTACACCTTC. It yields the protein CASTLFGGGNYGYTF.

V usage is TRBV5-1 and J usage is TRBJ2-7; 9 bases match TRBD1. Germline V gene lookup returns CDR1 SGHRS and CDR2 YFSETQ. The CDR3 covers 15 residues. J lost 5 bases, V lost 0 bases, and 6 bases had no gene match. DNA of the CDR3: TGCGCCAGCAGCTTGGGGGGACAGGGACGTAACGAGCAGTACTTC. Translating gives CASSLGGQGRNEQYF.

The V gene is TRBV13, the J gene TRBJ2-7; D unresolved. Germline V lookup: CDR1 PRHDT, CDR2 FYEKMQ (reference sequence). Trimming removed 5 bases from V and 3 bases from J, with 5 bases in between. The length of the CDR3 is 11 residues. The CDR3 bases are TGTGCCAGCAGCGCCCGCTACGAGCAGTACTTC. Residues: CASSARYEQYF.

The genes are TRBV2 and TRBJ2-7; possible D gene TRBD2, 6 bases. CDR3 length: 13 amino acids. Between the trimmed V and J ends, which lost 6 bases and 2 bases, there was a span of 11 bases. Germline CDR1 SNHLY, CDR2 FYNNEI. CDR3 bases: TGTGCCAGCAGCCCGGGACTCACCTACGAGCAGTACTTC. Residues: CASSPGLTYEQYF.

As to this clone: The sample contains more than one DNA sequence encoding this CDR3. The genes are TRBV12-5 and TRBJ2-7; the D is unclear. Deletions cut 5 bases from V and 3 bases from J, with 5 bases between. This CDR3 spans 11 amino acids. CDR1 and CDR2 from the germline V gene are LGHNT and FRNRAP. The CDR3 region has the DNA TGTGCTAGTGGTCCGAACTACGAGCAGTACTTC. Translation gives CASGPNYEQYF. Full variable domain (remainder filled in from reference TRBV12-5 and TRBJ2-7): DARVTQTPRHKVTEMGQEVTMRCQPILGHNTVFWYRQTMMQGLELLAYFRNRAPLDDSGMPKDRFSAEMPDATLATLKIQPSEPRDSAVYFCASGPNYEQYFGPGTRLTVT.

CDR3 amino acids: CAWSAASSYNYGYTF. CDR3 coding DNA: TGTGCCTGGAGTGCGGCCTCGTCGTATAACTATGGCTACACCTTC. The V call is TRBV30, the J call TRBJ1-2; D remains ambiguous. Germline V gene data show CDR1 as GTSNPN and CDR2 as SVGIG (reference sequence). CDR3 length equals 15 residues. V was cut by 1 base and J by 1 base, with 13 bases left in between.

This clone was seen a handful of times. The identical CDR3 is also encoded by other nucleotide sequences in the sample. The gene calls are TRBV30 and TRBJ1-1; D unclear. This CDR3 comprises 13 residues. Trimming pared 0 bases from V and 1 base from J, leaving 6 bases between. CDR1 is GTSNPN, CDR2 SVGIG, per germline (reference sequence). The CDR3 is CAWSVGRNTEAFF. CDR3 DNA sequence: TGTGCCTGGAGTGTAGGCAGGAACACTGAAGCTTTCTTT.

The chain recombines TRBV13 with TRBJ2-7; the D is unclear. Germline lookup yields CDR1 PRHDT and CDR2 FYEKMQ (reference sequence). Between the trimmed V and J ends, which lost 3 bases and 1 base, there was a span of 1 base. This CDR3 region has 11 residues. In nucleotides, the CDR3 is TGTGCCAGCAGCTTTTCCTACGAGCAGTACTTC. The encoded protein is CASSFSYEQYF.

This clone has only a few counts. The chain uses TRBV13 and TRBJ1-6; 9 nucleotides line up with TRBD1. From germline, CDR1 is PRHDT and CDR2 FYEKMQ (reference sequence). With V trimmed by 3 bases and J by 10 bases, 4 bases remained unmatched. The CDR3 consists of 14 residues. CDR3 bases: TGTGCCAGCAGCTTGAGACAGGGGGAATCACCCCTCCACTTT. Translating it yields CASSLRQGESPLHF.

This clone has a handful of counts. CDR3 DNA sequence: TGCGCCAGCAGCCTGGGGAACATTCAGTACTTC. It specifies CASSLGNIQYF. The chain joins TRBV5-1 to TRBJ2-4, with D unclear. Trimming cost V 4 bases and J 7 bases, with 6 bases left between them. The CDR3 consists of 11 residues. The germline CDR1 and CDR2 sequences are SGHRS and YFSETQ.

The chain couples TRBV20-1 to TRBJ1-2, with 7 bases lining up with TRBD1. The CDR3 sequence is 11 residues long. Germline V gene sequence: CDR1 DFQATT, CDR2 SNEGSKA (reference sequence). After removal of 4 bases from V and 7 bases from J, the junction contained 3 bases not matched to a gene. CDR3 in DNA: TGCAGTGCTAAAGACAGGGCTGGCTACACCTTC. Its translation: CSAKDRAGYTF.

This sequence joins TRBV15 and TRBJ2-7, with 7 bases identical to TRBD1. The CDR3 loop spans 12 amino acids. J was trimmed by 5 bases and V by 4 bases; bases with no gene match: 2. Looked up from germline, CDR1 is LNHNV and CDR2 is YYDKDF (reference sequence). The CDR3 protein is CATSIGTDEQYF. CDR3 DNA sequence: TGTGCCACCAGCATAGGGACAGACGAGCAGTACTTC.

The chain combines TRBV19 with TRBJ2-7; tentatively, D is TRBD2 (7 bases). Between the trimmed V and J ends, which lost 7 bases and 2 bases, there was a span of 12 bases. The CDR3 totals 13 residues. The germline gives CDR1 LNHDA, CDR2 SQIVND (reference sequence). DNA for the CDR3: TGTGCCAGTAAGGGGGGGCCAACCTACGAGCAGTACTTC. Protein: CASKGGPTYEQYF.

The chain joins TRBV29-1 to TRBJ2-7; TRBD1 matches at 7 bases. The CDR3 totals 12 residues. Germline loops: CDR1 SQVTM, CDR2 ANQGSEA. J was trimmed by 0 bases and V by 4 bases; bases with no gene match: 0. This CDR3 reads CSVGDSSYEQYF. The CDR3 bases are TGCAGCGTTGGGGACAGCTCCTACGAGCAGTACTTC.

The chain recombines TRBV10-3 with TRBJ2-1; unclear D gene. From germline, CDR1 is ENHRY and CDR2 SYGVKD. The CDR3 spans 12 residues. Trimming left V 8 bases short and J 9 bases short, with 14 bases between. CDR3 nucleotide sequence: TGTGCCATCTCGTTGGGTGATCTTGAGCAGTTCTTC. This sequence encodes CAISLGDLEQFF.

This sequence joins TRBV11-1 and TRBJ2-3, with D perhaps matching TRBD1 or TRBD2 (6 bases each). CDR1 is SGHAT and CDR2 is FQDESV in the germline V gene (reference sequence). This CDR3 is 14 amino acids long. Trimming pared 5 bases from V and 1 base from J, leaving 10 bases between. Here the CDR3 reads CASSGGLGTDTQYF. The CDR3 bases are TGTGCCAGCAGCGGGGGGCTAGGCACAGATACGCAGTATTTT.

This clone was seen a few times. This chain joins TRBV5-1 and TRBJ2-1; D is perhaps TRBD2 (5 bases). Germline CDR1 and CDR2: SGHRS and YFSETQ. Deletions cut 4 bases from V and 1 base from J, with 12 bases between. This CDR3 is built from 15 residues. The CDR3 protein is CASSDLRVSYNEQFF. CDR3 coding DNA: TGCGCCAGCAGCGACTTGCGGGTATCCTACAATGAGCAGTTCTTC.

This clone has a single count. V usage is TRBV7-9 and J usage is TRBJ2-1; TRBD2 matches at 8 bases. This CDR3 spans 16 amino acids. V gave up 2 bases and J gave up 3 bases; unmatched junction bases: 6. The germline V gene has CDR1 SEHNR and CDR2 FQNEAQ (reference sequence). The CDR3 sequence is CASSLPGLAGYNEQFF. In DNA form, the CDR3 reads TGTGCCAGCAGCTTACCGGGCCTAGCGGGCTACAATGAGCAGTTCTTC.

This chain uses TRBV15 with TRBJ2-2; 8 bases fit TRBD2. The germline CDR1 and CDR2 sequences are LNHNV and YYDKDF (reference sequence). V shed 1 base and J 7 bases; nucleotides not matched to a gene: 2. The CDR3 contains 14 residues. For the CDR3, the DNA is TGTGCCACCAGCAGAGCCAGCGGGGGCGGGGAGCTGTTTTTT. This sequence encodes CATSRASGGGELFF.

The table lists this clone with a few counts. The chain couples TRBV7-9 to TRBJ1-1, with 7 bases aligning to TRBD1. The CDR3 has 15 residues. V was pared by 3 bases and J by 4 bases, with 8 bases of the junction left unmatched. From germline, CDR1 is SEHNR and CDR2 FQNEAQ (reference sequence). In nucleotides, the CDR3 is TGTGCCAGCAGCTTCCCCAGGGGGGCGGTCACTGAAGCTTTCTTT. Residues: CASSFPRGAVTEAFF.

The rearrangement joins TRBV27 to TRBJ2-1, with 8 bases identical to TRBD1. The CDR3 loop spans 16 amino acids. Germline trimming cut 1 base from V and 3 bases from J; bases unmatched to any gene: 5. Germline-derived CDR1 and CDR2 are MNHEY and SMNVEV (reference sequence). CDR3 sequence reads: CASSLFGQGGYNEQFF. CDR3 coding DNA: TGTGCCAGCAGTTTATTTGGACAGGGAGGCTACAATGAGCAGTTCTTC.

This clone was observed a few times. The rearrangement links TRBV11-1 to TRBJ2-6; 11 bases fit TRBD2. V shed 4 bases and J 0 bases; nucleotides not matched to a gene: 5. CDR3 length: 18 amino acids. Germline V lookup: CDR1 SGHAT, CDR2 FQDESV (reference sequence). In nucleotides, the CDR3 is TGTGCCAGCAGCTCCACTAGCGGGGGATACTCTGGGGCCAACGTCCTGACTTTC. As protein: CASSSTSGGYSGANVLTF.